The rows below give T cell receptor beta chains drawn from one sample of a study of control samples from healthy donors and cancer patients. Sequencing was performed with immunoSEQ multiplex PCR; in TCRdb, only in-frame clones are kept and a portion is missing. The sample holds 110,000 to 150,000 clones, under 95% seen once. Sequenced input: blood. All receptors come from a man between 18 and 35 years old in good health. CDR3s include the opening cysteine and the closing phenylalanine or tryptophan. A D gene is named only where the DNA matches it firmly.

15,TRBD1,TRBJ1-1,TRBV6-5,TGTGCCAGCAGGCTTAAAGGACAGGGGGACACTGAAGCTTTCTTT,CASRLKGQGDTEAFF
15,TRBD2,TRBJ2-2,TRBV28,TGTGCCAGCAGCCGTAGCGGGGGCTACACCGGGGAGCTGTTTTTT,CASSRSGGYTGELFF
15,.,TRBJ2-5,TRBV11-2,TGTGCCAGCAGCTTAGTGCGGGGCCTCCGGGAGACCCAGTACTTC,CASSLVRGLRETQYF
18,TRBD1,TRBJ1-5,TRBV5-5,TGTGCCAGCAGCCATGGACAGGGGGGCCCCTATAGCAATCAGCCCCAGCATTTT,CASSHGQGGPYSNQPQHF
13,.,TRBJ1-5,TRBV12-3/TRBV12-4,TGTGCCAGCAGTTGGGGGGCCAATCAGCCCCAGCATTTT,CASSWGANQPQHF
12,.,TRBJ1-1,TRBV10-3,TGTGCCATCAGTGGGGAGGGGCTGACAGCTTTCTTT,CAISGEGLTAFF
16,.,TRBJ1-2,TRBV5-6,TGTGCCAGCAGTTCCCCGGGAGGGGAAGTGAGCTATGGCTACACCTTC,CASSSPGGEVSYGYTF
15,.,TRBJ1-4,TRBV19,TGTGCCAGTAGTCCCCTGCGTGCAACTAATGAAAAACTGTTTTTT,CASSPLRATNEKLFF
14,.,TRBJ1-4,TRBV28,TGTGCCAGCACTCCTGGGACGGACGGTGAAAAACTGTTTTTT,CASTPGTDGEKLFF
13,.,TRBJ1-2,TRBV6-2/TRBV6-3,TGTGCCAGCAGTTACAGGGAGGACTATGGCTACACCTTC,CASSYREDYGYTF
15,TRBD1,TRBJ2-1,TRBV28,TGTGCCAGATTATCTAACAGGGGAGTTGGCAATGAGCAGTTCTTC,CARLSNRGVGNEQFF
16,.,TRBJ1-4,TRBV5-6,TGTGCCAGCAGCTTGGGCCCGGGACTATCCACTGAAAAACTGTTTTTT,CASSLGPGLSTEKLFF
14,.,TRBJ2-1,TRBV7-2,TGTGCCAGCAGCCCTGGGACAATCTACAATGAGCAGTTCTTC,CASSPGTIYNEQFF
12,.,TRBJ1-2,TRBV29-1,TGCAGCGTTGAAGGGACTGACTATGGCTACACCTTC,CSVEGTDYGYTF
15,TRBD2,TRBJ2-7,TRBV7-2,TGTGCCAGCAGCTTAGAGCGGGGGGGCCCCTACGAGCAGTACTTC,CASSLERGGPYEQYF